The T cell receptor (beta chain) under discussion was sequenced for a study of T cells in Graves' hyperthyroidism and ophthalmopathy. This CDR3 has 18 amino acids. Trimming cost V 7 bases and J 1 base; bases outside gene matches: 17. Template material for amplifying TCR beta CDR3 regions consisted of RNA transcripts. Using the HTBI primer set, a first-round RT-PCR was run on the TCR CDR3. TCRdb redid the calling of the multiplex PCR reads with MiXCR, one entry per CDR3 protein. Of hundreds of thousands of distinct CDR3 sequences listed, about 13% were seen once; the top ten hold 9.2%. The table lists this clonotype with many counts.

The chain has TRBV12-3 or TRBV12-4 and TRBJ1-2; TRBD1 matches at 8 bases. The material sequenced was blood. The sequence came from a woman in her late teens or twenties with Graves' hyperthyroidism. The CDR3 protein is CASTPARQGIRHNYGYTF. The CDR3 DNA reads as TGTGCCAGCACCCCTGCGCGACAGGGGATACGACATAACTATGGCTACACCTTC.